This TCR beta chain originates from a study of shared clonotypes between healthy human individuals. Concerning this clone itself: The antigen remains undetermined.

Into CD45RA+ naive and CD45RA-negative memory subsets, the CD4+ cells were split. Points from the study as a whole: The study drew on few donors, limiting represented genetic and exposure-history diversity.

The repertoire was sequenced with immunoSEQ multiplex PCR; TCRdb's copy has only in-frame clones and lacks some. The sample gives 2 million to 2.5 million clones, approximately 96% of which show up once; about 0.13% is in the top ten. CDR1 is MNHNS, CDR2 SASEGT, per germline. Trimming cost V 6 bases and J 10 bases, with 19 bases left between them. This CDR3 is 14 amino acids long. The genes are TRBV6-1 and TRBJ2-1; D call uncertain. The sequenced material came from naive CD4+ T cells sorted from blood. Subset of the sample: CD45RA+ positively selected. This sequence originates from a man younger than 30 in good health. The CDR3 spells CASRAVGLGKEQFF. As DNA, the CDR3 is TGTGCCAGCAGGGCCGTCGGTCTTGGTAAGGAGCAGTTCTTC.